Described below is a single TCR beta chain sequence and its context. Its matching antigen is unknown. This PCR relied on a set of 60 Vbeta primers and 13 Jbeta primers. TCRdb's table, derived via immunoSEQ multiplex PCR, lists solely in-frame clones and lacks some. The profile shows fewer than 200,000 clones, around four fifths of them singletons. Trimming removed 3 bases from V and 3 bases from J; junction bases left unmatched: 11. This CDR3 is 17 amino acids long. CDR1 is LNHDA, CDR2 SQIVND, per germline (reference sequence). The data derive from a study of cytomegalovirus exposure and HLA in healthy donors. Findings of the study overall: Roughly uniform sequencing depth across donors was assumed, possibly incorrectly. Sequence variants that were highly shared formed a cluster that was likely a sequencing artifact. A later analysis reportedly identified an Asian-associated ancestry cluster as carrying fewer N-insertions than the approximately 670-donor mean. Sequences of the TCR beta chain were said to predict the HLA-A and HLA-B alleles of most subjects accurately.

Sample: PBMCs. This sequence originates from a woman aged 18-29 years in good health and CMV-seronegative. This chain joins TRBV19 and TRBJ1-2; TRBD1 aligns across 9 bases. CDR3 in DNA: TGTGCCAGTAGTATGCCGGGACAGGGAGCCGCTCACTATGGCTACACCTTC. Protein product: CASSMPGQGAAHYGYTF.